A single sample is the source of the 20 T cell receptor beta chains below, sequenced in a study of T cells in Graves' hyperthyroidism and ophthalmopathy. There were TCR beta CDR3 regions amplified from RNA transcripts. First-round RT-PCR targeting the TCR CDR3 was performed with the HTBI primer set. TCRdb passed the multiplex PCR reads through MiXCR, listing each CDR3 protein once. The sample lists about 290,000 distinct CDR3 sequences; 13% to 15% were seen once. Sequences were obtained from blood. Source of these receptors: a woman aged 45-59 years with Graves' hyperthyroidism that later progressed to Graves' ophthalmopathy.

This clonotype was recorded at least ten times. The J gene is TRBJ2-3, the V gene TRBV27, with D unclear. V lost 1 base and J lost 3, with 17 bases in between. Germline assignment: CDR1 MNHEY and CDR2 SMNVEV (reference sequence). The CDR3 has 17 amino acids. The CDR3 region has the DNA TGTGCCAGCAGTTTATTTGCGGCAGCGTTTTGGACAGATACGCAGTATTTT. Residues: CASSLFAAAFWTDTQYF.

There are a few counts of this clonotype. The J gene is TRBJ2-1, the V gene TRBV2, with TRBD1 matching over 7 bases. Germline V gene data show CDR1 as SNHLY and CDR2 as FYNNEI. The CDR3 has 14 residues. V was clipped by 5 bases and J by 2 bases; unmatched bases: 3. CDR3 loop: CASSKDRAYNEQFF. The CDR3 DNA sequence: TGTGCCAGCAGTAAAGACAGGGCCTACAATGAGCAGTTCTTC.

This clonotype occurred many times. The V gene is TRBV28, the J gene TRBJ2-7; 15 bases fit TRBD2. Germline CDR1 is MDHEN and CDR2 is SYDVKM. This CDR3 is built from 18 residues. V lost 5 bases and J lost 2; bases outside the gene matches: 10. In nucleotides, the CDR3 is TGTGCCAGCAGTAAGGGACTAGCGGGAGGTTCTTACACCTACGAGCAGTACTTC. Encoded protein: CASSKGLAGGSYTYEQYF.

This chain connects TRBV5-6 to TRBJ1-6, with 7 positions matching TRBD1. This CDR3 is built from 14 residues. From germline, CDR1 is SGHDT and CDR2 YYEEEE. The V segment lost 5 bases and the J segment 13 bases; nucleotides outside the gene matches: 12. The CDR3 nucleotides are TGTGCCAGCAGGACAGGGCTGGGGTCGAGTCCCCTCCACTTT. Its protein is CASRTGLGSSPLHF.

This clonotype appeared many times. The V and J genes are TRBV7-9 and TRBJ2-7; D may correspond to TRBD1 or TRBD2 (5 bases each). V lost 4 bases and J 6 bases, leaving 13 bases between the germline ends. Germline values: CDR1 SEHNR, CDR2 FQNEAQ (reference sequence). The CDR3 totals 13 residues. CDR3 residues: CASSSGPTSEQYF. CDR3 nucleotides: TGTGCCAGCAGCTCGGGACCAACTAGCGAGCAGTACTTC.

This clonotype was detected ten times or more. The chain uses TRBV13 and TRBJ1-1; a weak D match, TRBD1 (5 bases). CDR1 is PRHDT, CDR2 FYEKMQ, per germline (reference sequence). With 5 bases removed from V and 5 bases from J, the gap between germline ends came to 12 bases. This CDR3 is 13 amino acids long. The CDR3 DNA reads TGTGCCAGCAGCCCCCCAGGGAGTACTGAAGCTTTCTTT. Protein product: CASSPPGSTEAFF.

V is TRBV28 and J is TRBJ1-2; 10 bases agree with TRBD1. This CDR3 has 18 amino acids. Per germline, CDR1 MDHEN and CDR2 SYDVKM. After removal of 4 bases from V and 4 bases from J, the junction contained 15 bases not matched to a gene. This chain's CDR3 is CASSSIRRDRGGGYGYTF. In DNA, the CDR3 is TGTGCCAGCAGTTCAATACGACGGGACAGGGGCGGCGGCTATGGCTACACCTTC.

This clonotype was counted at least ten times. The chain joins TRBV29-1 to TRBJ2-3, with unresolved D. This CDR3 is built from 16 residues. CDR1 is SQVTM, CDR2 ANQGSEA, per germline. The V end lost 0 bases, the J end lost 2 bases, and 15 bases lay between the germline ends. CDR3 sequence reads: CSVEDLVGSPTDTQYF. CDR3 nucleotides: TGCAGCGTTGAAGACCTCGTGGGCAGCCCCACAGATACGCAGTATTTT.

There are many counts of this clonotype. The chain has TRBV20-1 and TRBJ2-3; D is perhaps TRBD2 (5 bases). Germline V lookup: CDR1 DFQATT, CDR2 SNEGSKA (reference sequence). The germline V and J ends were trimmed by 0 bases and 2 bases, with 12 bases remaining between them. The CDR3 runs to 15 residues. The CDR3 DNA sequence: TGCAGTGCTAGAGATCTGCGGGTTCCCACAGATACGCAGTATTTT. As protein: CSARDLRVPTDTQYF.

The sample holds many counts of this clonotype. The chain combines TRBV5-1 with TRBJ2-5; no definite D call. The CDR3 runs to 15 residues. Trimming took 1 base from V and 3 from J, leaving 13 bases between them. The germline gives CDR1 SGHRS, CDR2 YFSETQ. This chain's CDR3 is CASSLRWGMEETQYF. The CDR3, as DNA: TGCGCCAGCAGCTTGCGTTGGGGTATGGAAGAGACCCAGTACTTC.

This clonotype was counted a single time. This chain connects TRBV20-1 to TRBJ2-4, with 7 bases identical to TRBD2. The CDR3 has 12 amino acids. Germline trimming cut 5 bases from V and 6 bases from J; bases unmatched to any gene: 4. From germline, CDR1 is DFQATT and CDR2 SNEGSKA (reference sequence). CDR3 protein: CSAAGDRNIQYF. The CDR3 DNA sequence: TGCAGTGCTGCGGGAGACCGAAACATTCAGTACTTC.

This clonotype has a count of ten or more. V and J are TRBV7-2 and TRBJ1-2; possibly TRBD1 for D (6 bases). Looked up from germline, CDR1 is SGHTA and CDR2 is FQGNSA. Trimming took 5 bases from V and 4 from J, leaving 11 bases between them. The CDR3 runs to 13 residues. Here the CDR3 DNA reads TGTGCCAGCAGCATCGACAGGCTCTATGGCTACACCTTC. Translating gives CASSIDRLYGYTF.

This clonotype was seen a handful of times. This chain links TRBV11-2 with TRBJ1-1, with D possibly being TRBD1 (6 bases). This CDR3 is built from 15 residues. Trimming took off 1 base at V and 1 base at J, with 10 bases between the two ends. The germline gives CDR1 SGHAT, CDR2 FQNNGV. This CDR3 is CASSLVPGENTEAFF. CDR3 in DNA: TGTGCCAGCAGCTTAGTCCCAGGGGAGAACACTGAAGCTTTCTTT.

This clonotype was recorded a few times. The CDR3 loop reads CASRTGSSSGTGELFF. The CDR3 DNA sequence: TGTGCCAGTAGGACAGGGAGTAGTTCGGGCACCGGGGAGCTGTTTTTT. The rearrangement uses TRBV19 and TRBJ2-2, with 7 nucleotides matching TRBD1. The germline CDR1 and CDR2 sequences are LNHDA and SQIVND (reference sequence). J gave up 4 bases and V 6 bases, and 11 bases lay outside the gene matches. CDR3 length: 16 amino acids. The full variable domain, completed using reference TRBV19 and TRBJ2-2, is DGGITQSPKYLFRKEGQNVTLSCEQNLNHDAMYWYRQDPGQGLRLIYYSQIVNDFQKGDIAEGYSVSREKKESFPLTVTSAQKNPTAFYLCASRTGSSSGTGELFFGEGSRLTVL.

This clonotype was detected many times. CDR3 DNA: TGCAGTGCTAGAGATGAGCAGCGGGAGAGCTCCTACAATGAGCAGTTCTTC. It is translated as CSARDEQRESSYNEQFF. The rearrangement joins TRBV20-1 to TRBJ2-1, with TRBD2 matching 8 bases. Losses at the gene ends were 0 bases for V and 0 bases for J; bases not matched to a gene: 7. There are 17 residues in the CDR3. Germline lookup yields CDR1 DFQATT and CDR2 SNEGSKA (reference sequence).

This clonotype showed up many times. This chain uses TRBV5-1 with TRBJ2-5; 11 bases are a match to TRBD1. Trimming cost V 4 bases and J 4 bases; bases outside gene matches: 6. This CDR3 comprises 15 residues. From germline, CDR1 is SGHRS and CDR2 YFSETQ. CDR3 sequence reads: CASSPGGTGGETQYF. Written as DNA, the CDR3 is TGCGCCAGCAGCCCCGGCGGGACAGGGGGAGAGACCCAGTACTTC.

This clonotype was detected many times. The chain employs TRBV27 and TRBJ1-2; D is unresolved. CDR3 length: 15 residues. In germline, CDR1 is MNHEY, CDR2 SMNVEV (reference sequence). V lost 1 base to trimming and J lost 7 bases, with 16 bases between them. The CDR3 region is CASSLYPPSVVGYTF. The CDR3 DNA reads TGTGCCAGCAGTTTATACCCTCCGTCGGTTGTTGGCTACACCTTC.

The V call is TRBV28, the J call TRBJ1-2; D not resolved. The length of the CDR3 is 13 residues. Per germline, CDR1 MDHEN and CDR2 SYDVKM. Trimming removed 3 bases from V and 0 bases from J, with 5 bases in between. CDR3: CASSFLTNYGYTF. The CDR3 DNA is TGTGCCAGCAGTTTTCTTACTAACTATGGCTACACCTTC.

Ten or more counts support this clonotype. The genes are TRBV20-1 and TRBJ2-1; tentative D call: TRBD1 (6 bases). The V end lost 3 bases, the J end lost 0 bases, and 15 bases lay between the germline ends. The germline V gene encodes CDR1 DFQATT and CDR2 SNEGSKA (reference sequence). This CDR3 is 16 amino acids long. Here the CDR3 reads CSASPFRGSSYNEQFF. CDR3 DNA sequence: TGCAGTGCTAGCCCTTTTAGGGGGAGCTCCTACAATGAGCAGTTCTTC.

This clonotype was picked up many times. The J gene is TRBJ1-1, the V gene TRBV27; TRBD1 matches at 8 bases. The germline gives CDR1 MNHEY, CDR2 SMNVEV (reference sequence). V lost 5 bases to trimming and J lost 10 bases; unmatched junction nucleotides: 9. The CDR3 length is 13 residues. The CDR3 here is CASSPQGGLVAFF. CDR3 bases: TGTGCCAGCAGTCCACAGGGGGGCTTGGTAGCTTTCTTT.